The 26 T cell receptor beta chains below all came from one sample that was sequenced in a study of cytomegalovirus exposure and HLA in healthy donors. In the PCR, 60 Vbeta and 13 Jbeta primers were used. Repertoires were generated with immunoSEQ multiplex PCR, while TCRdb's copy carries only in-frame clones and drops some. The sample has about 130,000 clones, around three quarters seen once. Sample: PBMCs. These receptor sequences come from a man aged 25 to 45 in good health and CMV-seronegative.

This chain connects TRBV19 to TRBJ2-1; TRBD2 matches at 11 bases. Germline V gene sequence: CDR1 LNHDA, CDR2 SQIVND (reference sequence). This CDR3 is built from 15 residues. V trimming: 7 bases; J trimming: 6 bases; junction bases outside the gene matches: 8. CDR3 sequence reads: CASTQPGLAANEQFF. CDR3 nucleotide sequence: TGTGCCAGTACTCAGCCGGGACTAGCGGCCAATGAGCAGTTCTTC.

The gene calls are TRBV6-5 and TRBJ1-5, with D unresolved. Germline loops: CDR1 MNHEY, CDR2 SVGAGI. Trimming cost V 7 bases and J 4 bases, with 17 bases left between them. The CDR3 spans 15 residues. DNA for the CDR3: TGTGCCAGCAATCGCGCGGAAGGGAGGAATCAGCCCCAGCATTTT. Encoded protein: CASNRAEGRNQPQHF.

The gene calls are TRBV27 and TRBJ2-6, with D unclear. V was trimmed by 6 bases and J by 0 bases, leaving 3 bases between them. Germline assignment: CDR1 MNHEY and CDR2 SMNVEV (reference sequence). This CDR3 has 13 amino acids. This CDR3 reads CASSFSGANVLTF. In nucleotides, the CDR3 is TGTGCCAGCAGCTTCTCTGGGGCCAACGTCCTGACTTTC. Looking up the rest from reference TRBV27 and TRBJ2-6 gives the full variable domain: EAQVTQNPRYLITVTGKKLTVTCSQNMNHEYMSWYRQDPGLGLRQIYYSMNVEVTDKGDVPEGYKVSRKEKRNFPLILESPSPNQTSLYFCASSFSGANVLTFGAGSRLTVL.

The J gene is TRBJ2-7, the V gene TRBV10-3, with 7 bases aligning to TRBD2. V lost 2 bases and J lost 9; bases outside the gene matches: 13. From germline, CDR1 is ENHRY and CDR2 SYGVKD. The CDR3 sequence is 15 residues long. CDR3 sequence reads: CAISELSGPLQAQYF. The CDR3 DNA reads as TGTGCCATCAGTGAGCTTAGCGGGCCGCTGCAGGCGCAGTACTTC.

For the CDR3, the DNA is TGCGCCAGCAGGACAGGGGGCCCCCTAAGCACAGATACGCAGTATTTT. Encoded protein: CASRTGGPLSTDTQYF. The chain combines TRBV23-1 with TRBJ2-3; 10 nucleotides line up with TRBD1. TRBV23-1 is recorded as an ORF, its role being uncertain. There are 16 residues in the CDR3. V gave up 6 bases and J gave up 0 bases; unmatched junction bases: 6.

The rearrangement joins TRBV28 to TRBJ2-7; D is possibly TRBD1 (6 bases). V dropped 1 base and J dropped 6 bases, with 7 bases sitting between them. There are 12 residues in the CDR3. CDR1 is MDHEN, CDR2 SYDVKM, per germline. The CDR3 reads CASSLYRAEQYF. CDR3 DNA sequence: TGTGCCAGCAGTTTATACAGGGCCGAGCAGTACTTC.

The chain employs TRBV28 and TRBJ2-7; 9 bases fit TRBD2. This CDR3 has 15 residues. Germline V gene lookup returns CDR1 MDHEN and CDR2 SYDVKM. The trim removed 3 bases at V and 4 bases at J, leaving 7 bases unmatched. The CDR3 bases are TGTGCCAGCAGTTTCCTAGCGGGACCCAGGTACGAGCAGTACTTC. Its translation: CASSFLAGPRYEQYF.

This chain connects TRBV28 to TRBJ2-7; no clear D. The CDR3 consists of 16 residues. Looked up from germline, CDR1 is MDHEN and CDR2 is SYDVKM. Trimming took off 4 bases at V and 1 base at J, with 17 bases between the two ends. CDR3 DNA: TGTGCCAGCAGTTCGAGGTCTCTATTGACGTCCTACGAGCAGTACTTC. Its translation: CASSSRSLLTSYEQYF.

This chain joins TRBV5-1 and TRBJ2-1, with 8 bases that match TRBD2. CDR1 is SGHRS and CDR2 is YFSETQ in the germline V gene. This CDR3 has 16 residues. J lost 1 base, V lost 0 bases, and 3 bases had no gene match. The CDR3: CASSLGSGGSYNEQFF. The DNA of the CDR3 is TGCGCCAGCAGCTTGGGGAGCGGGGGTTCCTACAATGAGCAGTTCTTC. Full variable domain (rest looked up from reference TRBV5-1 and TRBJ2-1): KAGVTQTPRYLIKTRGQQVTLSCSPISGHRSVSWYQQTPGQGLQFLFEYFSETQRNKGNFPGRFSGRQFSNSRSEMNVSTLELGDSALYLCASSLGSGGSYNEQFFGPGTRLTVL.

This clone was detected a few times. The chain recombines TRBV29-1 with TRBJ2-5; maybe TRBD1 (6 bases). The J call is uncertain, as TRBJ2-7 better fits the DNA end. From germline, CDR1 is SQVTM and CDR2 ANQGSEA. This CDR3 has 12 amino acids. CDR3 region: CSKDRPSYEQYF. The CDR3 nucleotides are TGCAGCAAAGACAGGCCCTCCTACGAGCAGTACTTC.

The genes are TRBV6-6 and TRBJ2-5, with D unresolved. The J call may be wrong; the DNA end is better matched by TRBJ2-7. CDR1 and CDR2 (germline): MNHNY, SVGAGI (reference sequence). This CDR3 has 15 amino acids. CDR3 coding DNA: TGTGCCAGCACCCCGACATCATCGGTTGGCTACGAGCAGTACTTC. It translates to CASTPTSSVGYEQYF.

The J gene is TRBJ2-2, the V gene TRBV27; D is unresolved. Germline CDR1 reads MNHEY; CDR2 reads SMNVEV (reference sequence). Trimming removed 10 bases at V and 2 bases at J, with 17 bases between. The CDR3 has 15 residues. This chain's CDR3 is CAITPQGVNTGELFF. The CDR3 coding sequence is TGTGCCATCACCCCTCAAGGAGTAAACACCGGGGAGCTGTTTTTT.

Only a few counts were recorded for this clone. This chain uses TRBV4-1 with TRBJ1-5, with TRBD1 matching 9 bases. Germline V CDR1 and CDR2: MGHRA, YSYEKL. V lost 1 base, J lost 3 bases, and 10 bases stayed unmatched. The CDR3 is 18 amino acids. Here the CDR3 reads CASSQGRGDRADNQPQHF. The CDR3 DNA is TGCGCCAGCAGCCAAGGACGGGGGGACAGGGCTGACAATCAGCCCCAGCATTTT.

The rearrangement uses TRBV7-9 and TRBJ2-2; the match to TRBD2 covers 9 bases. With 2 bases clipped from V and 7 bases from J, the junction kept 8 bases outside the gene matches. This CDR3 has 16 amino acids. The germline CDR1 and CDR2 sequences are SEHNR and FQNEAQ (reference sequence). CDR3 loop: CASSLRAGGPDGELFF. Here the CDR3 DNA reads TGTGCCAGCAGCTTAAGGGCGGGAGGGCCCGACGGGGAGCTGTTTTTT.

The chain combines TRBV15 with TRBJ2-2; 8 bases match TRBD2. V was clipped by 1 base and J by 4 bases; unmatched bases: 5. The germline CDR1 and CDR2 sequences are LNHNV and YYDKDF (reference sequence). CDR3 length: 16 amino acids. This chain's CDR3 is CATSRANGGGTGELFF. The CDR3 DNA reads TGTGCCACCAGCAGAGCCAACGGGGGGGGCACCGGGGAGCTGTTTTTT.

Worth noting for this clone: One end of the junction varies from germline; a read error may be responsible. V and J are TRBV19 and TRBJ1-2; D remains unclear. Germline values: CDR1 LNHDA, CDR2 SQIVND (reference sequence). There are 12 residues in the CDR3. The CDR3 DNA sequence: TGTGCCGGTAGTTCCAGTAACTATGGCTACACCTTC. This gives the protein CAGSSSNYGYTF.

V is TRBV4-2 and J is TRBJ2-7; D uncertain. The ends were cut back, 0 bases at V and 1 base at J, with 4 bases in the middle. Germline V CDR1 and CDR2: LGHNA, YNFKEQ. There are 13 residues in the CDR3. The CDR3 DNA follows: TGTGCCAGCAGCCAAGATATGTCCTACGAGCAGTACTTC. This encodes CASSQDMSYEQYF.

J is TRBJ1-2 and V is TRBV10-3; a possible D gene is TRBD1 (5 bases). Deletions cut 0 bases from V and 6 bases from J, with 8 bases between. Germline loops: CDR1 ENHRY, CDR2 SYGVKD. The CDR3 runs to 13 residues. The CDR3 reads CAISESGGNGYTF. CDR3 nucleotide sequence: TGTGCCATCAGTGAGTCTGGGGGGAATGGCTACACCTTC.

This clone was counted many times. CDR3 DNA: TGTGCCAGCAGCTTGGCACTAGCGGGGACAGATACGCAGTATTTT. Translating it yields CASSLALAGTDTQYF. The gene calls are TRBV5-6 and TRBJ2-3; 10 positions agree with TRBD2. Looked up from germline, CDR1 is SGHDT and CDR2 is YYEEEE. The V and J ends lost 0 bases and 3 bases, in that order; junction bases with no gene match: 1. The CDR3 covers 15 residues.

The rearrangement uses TRBV7-3 and TRBJ2-4, with no clear D. This CDR3 spans 13 amino acids. The V gene lost 4 bases and the J gene lost 10 bases, with 14 bases spanning the gap. The germline V gene encodes CDR1 SGHTA and CDR2 FQGTGA. CDR3 residues: CASSSQAERIQYF. The CDR3 coding sequence is TGTGCCAGCAGCTCCCAGGCCGAGAGAATTCAGTACTTC.

The chain joins TRBV28 to TRBJ2-7; D perhaps matches TRBD2 (6 bases). This CDR3 is 14 amino acids long. V was shortened by 6 bases and J by 3 bases, with 15 bases between the two germline ends. In germline, CDR1 is MDHEN, CDR2 SYDVKM. CDR3 protein: CASSQVGGYYEQYF. The CDR3 DNA follows: TGTGCCAGCAGCCAGGTGGGGGGATACTACGAGCAGTACTTC.

This clone is a singleton in its sample. The rearrangement joins TRBV29-1 to TRBJ1-1, with D perhaps TRBD1 (5 bases). The V end lost 7 bases, the J end lost 5 bases, and 14 bases lay between the germline ends. Germline-derived CDR1 and CDR2 are SQVTM and ANQGSEA. The CDR3 runs to 12 residues. CDR3 loop: CSATGWVTEAFF. For the CDR3, the DNA is TGCAGCGCCACAGGATGGGTAACTGAAGCTTTCTTT.

V gene TRBV6-1 combines with J gene TRBJ2-1; possibly TRBD1 for D (6 bases). V was trimmed by 3 bases and J by 9 bases, leaving 18 bases between them. From germline, CDR1 is MNHNS and CDR2 SASEGT. This CDR3 is 15 amino acids long. The CDR3 DNA sequence: TGTGCCAGCAGTGATGGTTCGGCAGGGGAAGGTGAGCAGTTCTTC. Translation: CASSDGSAGEGEQFF.

This clone was observed a handful of times. The chain combines TRBV6-1 with TRBJ1-1; TRBD1 matches at 8 bases. Germline-derived CDR1 and CDR2 are MNHNS and SASEGT. After removal of 3 bases from V and 11 bases from J, the junction contained 11 bases not matched to a gene. CDR3 length: 14 residues. The CDR3 DNA follows: TGTGCCAGCAGTGAGATGGAAGGGACAGGCAGGGCTTTCTTT. This encodes CASSEMEGTGRAFF.

This rearrangement joins TRBV29-1 to TRBJ2-7; 9 bases agree with TRBD1. V was clipped by 6 bases and J by 7 bases; unmatched bases: 10. The germline V gene has CDR1 SQVTM and CDR2 ANQGSEA. This CDR3 has 13 residues. CDR3 sequence reads: CSVRDRAFLEQYF. CDR3 DNA: TGCAGCGTCCGGGACAGGGCTTTCTTGGAGCAGTACTTC.

This clone appeared once. The CDR3: CASSVGGYEQYF. DNA of the CDR3: TGTGCCAGCAGCGTAGGAGGGTACGAGCAGTACTTC. The rearrangement links TRBV9 to TRBJ2-5; D might be TRBD2 (5 bases). The end of the DNA is better explained by TRBJ2-7, so the J call may be wrong. The CDR3 consists of 12 residues. Germline lookup yields CDR1 SGDLS and CDR2 YYNGEE.